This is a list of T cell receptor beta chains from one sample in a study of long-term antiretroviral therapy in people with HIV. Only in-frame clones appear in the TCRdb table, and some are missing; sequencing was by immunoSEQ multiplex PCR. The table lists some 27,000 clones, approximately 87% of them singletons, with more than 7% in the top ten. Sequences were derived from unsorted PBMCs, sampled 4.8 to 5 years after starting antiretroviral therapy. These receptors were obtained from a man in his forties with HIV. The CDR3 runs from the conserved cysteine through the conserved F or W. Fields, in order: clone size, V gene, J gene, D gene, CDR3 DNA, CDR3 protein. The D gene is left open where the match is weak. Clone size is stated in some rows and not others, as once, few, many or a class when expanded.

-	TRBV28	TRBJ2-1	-	TGTGCCGCCAAGGGGCTGCATGAGCAGTTCTTC	CAAKGLHEQFF
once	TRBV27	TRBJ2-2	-	TGTGCCAGCAGTTTATCCTACATGAACACCGGGGAGCTGTTTTTT	CASSLSYMNTGELFF
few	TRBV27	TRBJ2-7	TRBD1	TGTGCCAGCAGCTCCCTGGACAGGGGGGCCTACGAGCAGTACTTC	CASSSLDRGAYEQYF
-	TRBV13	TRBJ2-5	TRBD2	TGTGCCAGCAGCTTAACTAGCGGGGACCAAGAGACCCAGTACTTC	CASSLTSGDQETQYF
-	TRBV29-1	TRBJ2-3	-	TGCAGCGTAGAACTCAGCACAGATACGCAGTATTTT	CSVELSTDTQYF
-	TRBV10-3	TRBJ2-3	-	TGTGCCATCGTTCAGGGAGATACGCAGTATTTT	CAIVQGDTQYF
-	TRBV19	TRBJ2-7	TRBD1	TGTGCCAGTAGTAACCAGGGGGCGGGCTACGAGCAGTACTTC	CASSNQGAGYEQYF
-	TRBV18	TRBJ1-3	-	TGTGCCAGCTCACCACCCCCCGGGGGGCCAGATGGAAACACCATATATTTT	CASSPPPGGPDGNTIYF
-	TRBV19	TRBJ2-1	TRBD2	TGTGCCAGTAGTATCCTAGCGGGAGTCAACAATGAGCAGTTCTTC	CASSILAGVNNEQFF
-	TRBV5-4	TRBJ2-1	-	TGTGCCAGCAGCGGGGTGACGGGAGTGGCCTACAATGAGCAGTTCTTC	CASSGVTGVAYNEQFF
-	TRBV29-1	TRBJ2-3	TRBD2	TGCAGCGTTGACGGGACTACAGTTAGCACAGATACGCAGTATTTT	CSVDGTTVSTDTQYF
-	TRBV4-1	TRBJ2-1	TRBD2	TGCGCCAGCAGCCAAGATGAAGCGGGAGGGCCCGATGGTGAGCAGTTCTTC	CASSQDEAGGPDGEQFF
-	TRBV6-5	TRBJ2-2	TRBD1	TGTGCCAGCAGTTCCGGAGGGACAGGGATCACCGGGGAGCTGTTTTTT	CASSSGGTGITGELFF
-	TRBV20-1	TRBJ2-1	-	TGCAGTGCCACGGAGACGGGGGAGTTCTTC	CSATETGEFF
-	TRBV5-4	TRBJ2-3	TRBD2	TGTGCCAGCAGCTTTAGCGGGGGAATAGATACGCAGTATTTT	CASSFSGGIDTQYF
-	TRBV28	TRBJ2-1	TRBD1	TGTGCCAGCAGCCCAGGGGGCTGGAGCTCCTACAATGAGCAGTTCTTC	CASSPGGWSSYNEQFF
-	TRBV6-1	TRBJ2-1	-	TGTGCCAGCATAGGGGGGACTAACCCTTTTAGTGAGCAGTTCTTC	CASIGGTNPFSEQFF
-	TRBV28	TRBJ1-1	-	TGTGCCAGCGGGCCCCCGGGCCCTGAAGCTTTCTTT	CASGPPGPEAFF
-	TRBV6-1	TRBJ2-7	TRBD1	TGTGCCAGCACGGTAACAGGGGGTATCTACGAGCAGTACTTC	CASTVTGGIYEQYF
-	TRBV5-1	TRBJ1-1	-	TGCGCCAGCAGCTTGATGGAGACGGGTCAACCTGGGGGAGCTTTCTTT	CASSLMETGQPGGAFF
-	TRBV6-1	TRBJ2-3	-	TGTGCCAGCAGTGAACCGGGAGGCACAGATACGCAGTATTTT	CASSEPGGTDTQYF
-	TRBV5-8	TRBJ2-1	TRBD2	TGTGCCAGCAGCTTGCCCTTAACTAGCGGGGGAGAGCAGTTCTTC	CASSLPLTSGGEQFF
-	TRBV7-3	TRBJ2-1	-	TGTGCCAGCAGCTTAGACGGCTTTTTTGAGCAGTTCTTC	CASSLDGFFEQFF
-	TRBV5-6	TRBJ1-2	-	TGTGCCAGCAGCTTCCGATCCGATGGCTACACCTTC	CASSFRSDGYTF
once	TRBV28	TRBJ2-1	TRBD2	TGTGCCAGCAGTTTCCCGTCCGGGAGGGTAAATGAGCAGTTCTTC	CASSFPSGRVNEQFF
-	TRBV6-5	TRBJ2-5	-	TGTGCCAGCAGGGGGCATGATCAAGAGACCCAGTACTTC	CASRGHDQETQYF
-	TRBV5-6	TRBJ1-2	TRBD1	TGTGCCAGCAGCTTTCAGGGGGTGAACTATGGCTACACCTTC	CASSFQGVNYGYTF
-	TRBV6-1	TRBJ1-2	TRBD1	TGTGCCAGCAGTGAAGGCCCGGGACAGGAGGGGGAGGATGGCTACACCTTC	CASSEGPGQEGEDGYTF
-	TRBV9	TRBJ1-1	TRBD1	TGTGCCAGCGGGGACAGGGAAAAGAACACTGAAGCTTTCTTT	CASGDREKNTEAFF
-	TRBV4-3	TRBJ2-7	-	TGCGCCAGCAGCCAAGTTAGTAGCTCCTACGAGCAGTACTTC	CASSQVSSSYEQYF
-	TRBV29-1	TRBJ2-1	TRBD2	TGCAGCGTTGAGGGAGGGCGGGAGGGGTACAATGAGCAGTTCTTC	CSVEGGREGYNEQFF
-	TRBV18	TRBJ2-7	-	TGTGCCAGCTCGTCCGGACGGAGCTCCTACGAGCAGTACTTC	CASSSGRSSYEQYF
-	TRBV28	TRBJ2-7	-	TGTGCCAGCTCGGGACTCGTACTTTACGAGCAGTACTTC	CASSGLVLYEQYF
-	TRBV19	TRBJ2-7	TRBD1	TGTGCCAGTTCTTCGGCCGGGACAGGGGGCTACGAGCAGTACTTC	CASSSAGTGGYEQYF
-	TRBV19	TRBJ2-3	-	TGTGCCAGTAGTCGTCCTCCGGGGGGCACAGATACGCAGTATTTT	CASSRPPGGTDTQYF
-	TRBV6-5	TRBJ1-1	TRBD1	TGTGCCAGCAGTTCCCCGGGCAGGGGGAGAGGGACTGAAGCTTTCTTT	CASSSPGRGRGTEAFF
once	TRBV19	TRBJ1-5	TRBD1	TGTGCCAGTAGTGAACAGGGGGGTAATAGCAATCAGCCCCAGCATTTT	CASSEQGGNSNQPQHF
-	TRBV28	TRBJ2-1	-	TGTGCCAGCAGTTTATGGGTTGAGCAGTTCTTC	CASSLWVEQFF
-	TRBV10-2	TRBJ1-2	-	TGCGCCAGCAGTGAGGACCAGGCAGGGGAAGGCTACACCTTC	CASSEDQAGEGYTF
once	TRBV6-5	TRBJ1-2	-	TGTGCCAGCAGTATCTCGGGGCCTTATGGCTACACCTTC	CASSISGPYGYTF
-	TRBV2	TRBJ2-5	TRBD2	TGTGCCAGCACCCACGGCGCGGGGGGGGATGGAGAGACCCAGTACTTC	CASTHGAGGDGETQYF
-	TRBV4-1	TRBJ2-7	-	TGCGCCAGCAGCCAACTAACAGGTTCTTGGTACGAGCAGTACTTC	CASSQLTGSWYEQYF
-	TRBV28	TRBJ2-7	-	TGTGCCAGCAGTCCCGGGGACTCCTACGAGCAGTACTTC	CASSPGDSYEQYF